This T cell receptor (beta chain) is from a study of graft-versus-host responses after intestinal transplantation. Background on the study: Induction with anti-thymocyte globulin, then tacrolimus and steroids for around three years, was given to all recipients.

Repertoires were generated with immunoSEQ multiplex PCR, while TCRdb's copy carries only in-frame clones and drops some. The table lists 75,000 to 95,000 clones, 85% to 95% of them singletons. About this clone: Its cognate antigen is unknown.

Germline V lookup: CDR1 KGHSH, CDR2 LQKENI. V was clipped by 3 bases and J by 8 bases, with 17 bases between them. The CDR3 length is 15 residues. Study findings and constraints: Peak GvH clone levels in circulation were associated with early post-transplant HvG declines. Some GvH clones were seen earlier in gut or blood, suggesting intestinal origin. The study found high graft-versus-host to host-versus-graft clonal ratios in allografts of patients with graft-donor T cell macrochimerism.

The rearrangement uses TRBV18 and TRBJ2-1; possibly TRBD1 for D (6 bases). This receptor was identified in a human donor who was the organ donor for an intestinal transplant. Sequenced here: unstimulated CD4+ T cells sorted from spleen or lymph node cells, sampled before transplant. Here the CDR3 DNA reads TGTGCCAGCTCACCTTTACAGGGTTCGCTAGATGAGCAGTTCTTC. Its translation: CASSPLQGSLDEQFF. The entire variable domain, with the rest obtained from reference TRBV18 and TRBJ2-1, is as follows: NAGVMQNPRHLVRRRGQEARLRCSPMKGHSHVYWYRQLPEEGLKFMVYLQKENIIDESGMPKERFSAEFPKEGPSILRIQQVVRGDSAAYFCASSPLQGSLDEQFFGPGTRLTVL.